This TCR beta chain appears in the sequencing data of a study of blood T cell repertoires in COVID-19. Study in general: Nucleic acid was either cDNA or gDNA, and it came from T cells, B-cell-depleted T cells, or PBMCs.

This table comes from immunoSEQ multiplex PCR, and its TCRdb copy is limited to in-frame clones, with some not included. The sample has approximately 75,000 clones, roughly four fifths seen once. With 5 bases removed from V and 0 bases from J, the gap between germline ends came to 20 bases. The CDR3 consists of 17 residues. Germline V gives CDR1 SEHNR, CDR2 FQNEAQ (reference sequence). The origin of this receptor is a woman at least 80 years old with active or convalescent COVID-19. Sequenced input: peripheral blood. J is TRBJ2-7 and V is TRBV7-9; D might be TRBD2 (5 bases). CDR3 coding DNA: TGTGCCAGCAGCCCCCCTAGCAGGTCTTCTTCCTCCTACGAGCAGTACTTC. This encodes CASSPPSRSSSSYEQYF.